This is a list of T cell receptor beta chains from one sample in a study of blood T cell repertoires in COVID-19. Here immunoSEQ multiplex PCR was the method, and the copy in TCRdb shows in-frame clones only, minus some. The data contain just under 150,000 clones, about four fifths of them singletons. Sequencing was done on a sample of peripheral blood. The receptors originated from a human donor in a cohort sampled during active COVID-19. Each CDR3 is given without its conserved first and last residue.

>TRBV20-1|TRBJ1-2
SASLTQGAYGYT
>TRBV10-1|TRBJ2-3
ASSEGVSKSVLAGEDTQY
>TRBV5-1|TRBJ1-2
ASRRVGTQNYGYT
>TRBV1|TRBJ1-3
TSSQPHSYRCQLGNTIY
>TRBV30|TRBJ1-6
AWLDRSDSPLH
>TRBV12-5|TRBJ1-2
ASAPDTHYGYT
>TRBV7-2|TRBJ1-6
ASSPQGTPLH
>TRBV5-1|TRBJ1-2
ASSLGTPGNYGYT
>TRBV11-2|TRBJ2-1
ASSRNSGMAEQF
>TRBV6-5|TRBJ2-5
ASSLTQGGETQY
>TRBV19|TRBJ2-2
ASSTSGGAGELF
>TRBV28|TRBJ1-1
ASSGDSLEAF
>TRBV5-1|TRBJ1-6
ASSLGQGANSPLH
>TRBV5-4|TRBJ2-1
ASSLGGGSGTTSYNEQF
>TRBV3-1/TRBV3-2|TRBJ2-5
ASSPGLQETQY
>TRBV19|TRBJ1-1
ASRSQGAIAEAF
>TRBV29-1|TRBJ2-3
SVDQGATDTQY
>TRBV5-1|TRBJ1-2
ASSYQGDGYT
>TRBV19|TRBJ1-4
ASSSPAGGPVYSGQDSLREKLF
>TRBV6-5|TRBJ2-3
ASSYSSAGGGTQY
>TRBV9|TRBJ2-7
ASLSGLQAYEQY
>TRBV4-2|TRBJ2-3
ASSPLLGGGPQGYTDTQY
>TRBV30|TRBJ1-6
AWSPQGASYSPLH